This entry lists 20 T cell receptor beta chains sequenced from one sample in a study of blood T cell repertoires in COVID-19. Profiled with immunoSEQ multiplex PCR; TCRdb holds only in-frame clones, not every one. The table shows 75,000 to 80,000 clones, with 88% occurring only once. Sequencing was done on a sample of peripheral blood. All receptors come from a human donor in a cohort sampled during active COVID-19.

The chain recombines TRBV19 with TRBJ1-1; no firm D call. Germline V gives CDR1 LNHDA, CDR2 SQIVND (reference sequence). The CDR3 sequence is 13 residues long. The germline V and J ends were trimmed by 5 bases and 2 bases, with 9 bases remaining between them. The CDR3 DNA follows: TGTGCCAGTAGTCCTCAGAAAAACACTGAAGCTTTCTTT. Translated: CASSPQKNTEAFF.

This clone was seen a handful of times. This chain uses TRBV4-1 with TRBJ1-1, with 8 bases fitting TRBD1. This CDR3 is built from 16 residues. Germline V lookup: CDR1 MGHRA, CDR2 YSYEKL. Unmatched junction bases numbered 6, after V lost 3 bases and J lost 0 bases. In DNA form, the CDR3 reads TGCGCCAGCAGCCACGGCAGGGGGCCGATGAACACTGAAGCTTTCTTT. Its translation: CASSHGRGPMNTEAFF.

V and J are TRBV7-8 and TRBJ2-2; 13 nucleotides line up with TRBD2. V lost 4 bases and J lost 7; bases outside the gene matches: 6. The CDR3 extends over 16 amino acids. Germline V gene sequence: CDR1 SGHVS, CDR2 FQNEAQ. CDR3 sequence (DNA): TGTGCCAGCAGCTCCGAGGGACTAGCGGGGTACGGGGAGCTGTTTTTT. Amino acid sequence: CASSSEGLAGYGELFF.

The gene calls are TRBV28 and TRBJ2-2; no clear D. Germline assignment: CDR1 MDHEN and CDR2 SYDVKM. Trimming pared 2 bases from V and 1 base from J, leaving 5 bases between. This CDR3 spans 14 amino acids. The CDR3 loop reads CASSLGGNTGELFF. CDR3 in DNA: TGTGCCAGCAGTTTAGGCGGGAACACCGGGGAGCTGTTTTTT.

The gene calls are TRBV18 and TRBJ2-7; 8 positions match TRBD2. The germline CDR1 and CDR2 sequences are KGHSH and LQKENI. The CDR3 contains 15 residues. Germline trimming cut 5 bases from V and 4 bases from J; bases unmatched to any gene: 10. In DNA form, the CDR3 reads TGTGCCAGCTCAACCGGGGCGGGAGGCAGGTACGAGCAGTACTTC. Translation: CASSTGAGGRYEQYF.

V and J are TRBV13 and TRBJ1-1; D remains ambiguous. Germline assignment: CDR1 PRHDT and CDR2 FYEKMQ (reference sequence). The germline V and J ends were trimmed by 8 bases and 1 base, with 8 bases remaining between them. CDR3 length: 12 residues. CDR3 region: CASGRENTEAFF. The DNA of the CDR3 is TGTGCCAGCGGGCGGGAGAACACTGAAGCTTTCTTT.

The rearrangement uses TRBV28 and TRBJ1-5, with D perhaps TRBD1 (6 bases). The CDR3 is 16 amino acids. Trimming removed 5 bases at V and 5 bases at J, with 19 bases between. CDR1 is MDHEN and CDR2 is SYDVKM in the germline V gene. The CDR3 sequence is CASSATGPAEDQPQHF. DNA for the CDR3: TGTGCCAGCAGTGCAACAGGGCCCGCTGAAGATCAGCCCCAGCATTTT. The full variable domain, its missing parts supplied by reference TRBV28 and TRBJ1-5, is DVKVTQSSRYLVKRTGEKVFLECVQDMDHENMFWYRQDPGLGLRLIYFSYDVKMKEKGDIPEGYSVSREKKERFSLILESASTNQTSMYLCASSATGPAEDQPQHFGDGTRLSIL.

The gene calls are TRBV5-1 and TRBJ1-4; TRBD1 matches 9 bases. This CDR3 is 15 amino acids long. Germline V gene sequence: CDR1 SGHRS, CDR2 YFSETQ. J lost 4 bases, V lost 3 bases, and 4 bases had no gene match. CDR3: CASSWGQGRNEKLFF. The CDR3 DNA is TGCGCCAGCAGCTGGGGACAGGGACGTAATGAAAAACTGTTTTTT.

This chain joins TRBV28 and TRBJ1-1, with 10 positions matching TRBD1. The junction had 14 bases not matched to a gene; V was cut back by 4 bases and J by 6 bases. The CDR3 spans 17 residues. Germline-derived CDR1 and CDR2 are MDHEN and SYDVKM. CDR3 sequence: CASSWYRSGQGIAEAFF. For the CDR3, the DNA is TGTGCCAGCAGTTGGTACCGATCGGGACAGGGGATTGCTGAAGCTTTCTTT.

The chain joins TRBV30 to TRBJ1-1; D remains ambiguous. Trimming shortened V by 4 bases and J by 0 bases, and 6 bases separated the two germline ends. Germline V gene sequence: CDR1 GTSNPN, CDR2 SVGIG (reference sequence). The CDR3 is made up of 12 amino acids. DNA of the CDR3: TGTGCCTGGATGGAGATGAACACTGAAGCTTTCTTT. Translating it yields CAWMEMNTEAFF.

The chain uses TRBV12-5 and TRBJ1-5, with no clear D. Germline CDR1 and CDR2: LGHNT and FRNRAP. V was cut by 2 bases and J by 5 bases, with 7 bases left in between. The CDR3 has 13 residues. The CDR3 loop reads CASGLLIDQPQHF. The CDR3 DNA is TGTGCTAGTGGTTTGCTGATAGATCAGCCCCAGCATTTT.

The chain carries TRBV11-3 and TRBJ2-2; tentative D call: TRBD1 (6 bases). The CDR3 is made up of 15 amino acids. Germline V gene data show CDR1 as SGHNT and CDR2 as YENEEA. V lost 5 bases to trimming and J lost 2 bases, with 12 bases between them. The CDR3 here is CASSPEGQNTGELFF. The CDR3, as DNA: TGTGCCAGCAGCCCCGAGGGACAAAACACCGGGGAGCTGTTTTTT.

This clone was seen just once. V and J are TRBV30 and TRBJ1-1; a weak D match, TRBD1 (5 bases). Between the trimmed V and J ends, which lost 4 bases and 4 bases, there was a span of 16 bases. The CDR3 extends over 14 amino acids. The germline V gene has CDR1 GTSNPN and CDR2 SVGIG (reference sequence). The chain's CDR3 is CAWTQGIEFTEAFF. DNA of the CDR3: TGTGCCTGGACTCAGGGTATTGAGTTCACTGAAGCTTTCTTT. Using reference TRBV30 and TRBJ1-1 for the parts outside the CDR3, the full variable domain is SQTIHQWPATLVQPVGSPLSLECTVEGTSNPNLYWYRQAAGRGLQLLFYSVGIGQISSEVPQNLSASRPQDRQFILSSKKLLLSDSGFYLCAWTQGIEFTEAFFGQGTRLTVV.

The chain carries TRBV6-5 and TRBJ1-1; D ambiguous. The CDR3 consists of 11 residues. Looked up from germline, CDR1 is MNHEY and CDR2 is SVGAGI. V was trimmed by 7 bases and J by 11 bases, leaving 14 bases between them. In nucleotides, the CDR3 is TGTGCCAGCACCCGGGGTTTTGAGGCTTTCTTT. Translating it yields CASTRGFEAFF.

V is TRBV5-6 and J is TRBJ2-7; D call uncertain. CDR3 length: 12 residues. V gave up 4 bases and J gave up 5 bases, with 10 bases separating them. The germline gives CDR1 SGHDT, CDR2 YYEEEE. Written as DNA, the CDR3 is TGTGCCAGCAGCCTTAACAGCCACGAGCAGTACTTC. Translated, it gives CASSLNSHEQYF.

The gene calls are TRBV6-6 and TRBJ2-7; the match to TRBD1 covers 10 bases. With 1 base clipped from V and 2 bases from J, the junction kept 5 bases outside the gene matches. Looked up from germline, CDR1 is MNHNY and CDR2 is SVGAGI (reference sequence). This CDR3 region has 16 residues. The CDR3 nucleotides are TGTGCCAGCAGTTACTTAGCGGGACAGGGGACCTACGAGCAGTACTTC. Its translation: CASSYLAGQGTYEQYF.

The chain carries TRBV6-5 and TRBJ2-7; 10 nucleotides match TRBD2. This CDR3 spans 15 amino acids. CDR1 is MNHEY and CDR2 is SVGAGI in the germline V gene. The V segment lost 5 bases and the J segment 5 bases; nucleotides outside the gene matches: 9. The CDR3 sequence: CASSISGGSGDEQYF. Here the CDR3 DNA reads TGTGCCAGCAGTATTAGCGGGGGGAGTGGCGACGAGCAGTACTTC.

The chain carries TRBV6-2 or TRBV6-3 and TRBJ2-2; TRBD2 matches 7 bases. Trimming removed 6 bases from V and 2 bases from J; junction bases left unmatched: 6. The CDR3 sequence is 15 residues long. Germline V CDR1 and CDR2: MNHEY, SVGEGT. CDR3: CASSPGGRNTGELFF. The CDR3 nucleotides are TGTGCCAGCAGCCCGGGAGGCAGAAACACCGGGGAGCTGTTTTTT.

V and J are TRBV2 and TRBJ2-5; TRBD1 aligns across 10 bases. The CDR3 covers 16 residues. V lost 6 bases and J lost 0; bases outside the gene matches: 7. The germline CDR1 and CDR2 sequences are SNHLY and FYNNEI. CDR3: CASRGRDRGDQETQYF. CDR3 bases: TGTGCCAGCAGGGGCCGGGACAGGGGAGACCAAGAGACCCAGTACTTC. Based on the CDR3 plus reference TRBV2 and TRBJ2-5, the full variable domain is EPEVTQTPSHQVTQMGQEVILRCVPISNHLYFYWYRQILGQKVEFLVSFYNNEISEKSEIFDDQFSVERPDGSNFTLKIRSTKLEDSAMYFCASRGRDRGDQETQYFGPGTRLLVL.

In its sample, this clone was seen a few times. The chain has TRBV15 and TRBJ2-5, with 7 bases identical to TRBD2. Germline V gene lookup returns CDR1 LNHNV and CDR2 YYDKDF (reference sequence). This CDR3 has 14 residues. V was clipped by 4 bases and J by 1 base; unmatched bases: 3. CDR3 nucleotides: TGTGCCACCAGCATCGGGGGGATCCAAGAGACCCAGTACTTC. This codes for CATSIGGIQETQYF. Based on the CDR3 plus reference TRBV15 and TRBJ2-5, the full variable domain is DAMVIQNPRYQVTQFGKPVTLSCSQTLNHNVMYWYQQKSSQAPKLLFHYYDKDFNNEADTPDNFQSRRPNTSFCFLDIRSPGLGDTAMYLCATSIGGIQETQYFGPGTRLLVL.